This T cell receptor (beta chain) is drawn from a study of OX40 agonist ivuxolimab in advanced cancers. Study summary: Over 30% of patients had received prior checkpoint inhibitor therapy.

Study outcomes and limitations: Antigens targeted by the expanded peripheral T cells were not determined.

The protocol was immunoSEQ multiplex PCR, while the TCRdb copy is restricted to in-frame clones and leaves out a portion. The table lists 90,000 or so clones, approximately 87% of them singletons. Comment on this clone: Its target is unknown.

The J segment lost 5 bases and the V segment lost 6 bases, leaving 10 bases of the junction unmatched. There are 15 residues in the CDR3. Germline loops: CDR1 MGHDK, CDR2 SYGVNS. The chain employs TRBV25-1 and TRBJ2-3, with 8 positions matching TRBD1. The TCR comes from an adult with an advanced solid tumor such as melanoma, head and neck, liver or kidney cancer. Sample: CD4+ or CD8+ T cells sorted from blood, taken in a trial of the OX40 agonist ivuxolimab. This chain's CDR3 is CASSSSRTGIDTQYF. The DNA of the CDR3 is TGTGCCAGCAGCTCCTCAAGGACAGGGATAGATACGCAGTATTTT.